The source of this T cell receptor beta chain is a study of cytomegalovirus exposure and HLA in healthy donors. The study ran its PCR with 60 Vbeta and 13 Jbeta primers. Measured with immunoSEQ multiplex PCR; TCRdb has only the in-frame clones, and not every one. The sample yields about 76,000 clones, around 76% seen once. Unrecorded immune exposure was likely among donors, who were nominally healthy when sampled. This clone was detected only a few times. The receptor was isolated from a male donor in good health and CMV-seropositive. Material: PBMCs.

CDR3 protein: CASSLAADRGRDTQYF. CDR3 DNA: TGTGCCAGCAGCTTAGCCGCGGACAGGGGGCGAGATACGCAGTATTTT. The chain combines TRBV11-2 with TRBJ2-3; TRBD1 matches 11 bases. CDR1 SGHAT and CDR2 FQNNGV come from the germline V gene. The junction had 5 bases not matched to a gene; V was cut back by 1 base and J by 5 bases. The CDR3 has 16 residues. Based on the CDR3 plus reference TRBV11-2 and TRBJ2-3, the full variable domain is EAGVAQSPRYKIIEKRQSVAFWCNPISGHATLYWYQQILGQGPKLLIQFQNNGVVDDSQLPKDRFSAERLKGVDSTLKIQPAKLEDSAVYLCASSLAADRGRDTQYFGPGTRLTVL.